This TCR beta chain was retrieved from a study of T cells in Graves' hyperthyroidism and ophthalmopathy. Study-level points and caveats: Most clonotypes expanded in the thyroid (above 0.001) were also present in blood.

This clonotype occurred many times. Its antigen is currently unknown. It was RNA transcripts that yielded the amplified TCR beta CDR3 regions. Using the HTBI primer set, a first-round RT-PCR was run on the TCR CDR3. A single record per CDR3 protein comes from TCRdb applying MiXCR to the multiplex PCR reads. This sample has roughly 570,000 distinct CDR3 sequences, with about 43% found just once. This receptor was taken from an adult woman with Graves' disease, either hyperthyroidism or ophthalmopathy (not recorded which). The sample taken for sequencing was peripheral blood or thyroid tissue (not recorded which).

CDR3 protein: CASSLGGSQETQYF. The CDR3 DNA is TGTGCCAGCAGCTTAGGGGGCAGCCAAGAGACCCAGTACTTC. The J gene is TRBJ2-5, the V gene TRBV7-2; possible D gene TRBD1, 5 bases. This CDR3 has 14 amino acids. Trimming cost V 1 base and J 1 base, with 7 bases left between them. CDR1 SGHTA and CDR2 FQGNSA come from the germline V gene.